This T cell receptor beta chain originates from a study of shared clonotypes between healthy human individuals. The study's findings and limits: Memory subsets generally showed smaller estimated richness than naive subsets did. In contrast to clonotypes shared by all four donors, non-shared clonotypes had lower generation probabilities.

Per the authors' pipeline: Without quality scores, immunoSEQ junctional reads could not be filtered like full-length reads. TCRdb's table, derived via immunoSEQ multiplex PCR, lists solely in-frame clones and lacks some. Clonal size and the V and J genes are those of that table, whereas D and trimming came from the DNA. This sample has some 1.1 million clones; roughly 80% occur once, and the top ten carry roughly 0.9%. The study enrolled healthy HIV-negative adults without recent acute infections or vaccinations as donors. A note on this clone: The antigen is undetermined.

The V gene lost 5 bases and the J gene lost 5 bases, with 18 bases spanning the gap. The V gene's germline CDR1 is GTSNPN and CDR2 SVGIG (reference sequence). CDR3 length equals 14 residues. Sequenced input: memory CD4+ T cells from PBMCs. Stated subset: CD45RA-negative fraction. V is TRBV30 and J is TRBJ2-5, with a tentative D call TRBD1 (6 bases). The clonotype was recovered from a man younger than 35 in good health. Some clones in this sample may be carry-over from other donors' samples. This chain's CDR3 is CAWHPGDFLETQYF. As DNA, the CDR3 is TGTGCCTGGCACCCAGGGGATTTTCTGGAGACCCAGTACTTC.